The clone carrying this TCR beta chain was counted once. No antigen is known for it. This sample stems from a study of cytomegalovirus exposure and HLA in healthy donors. With 60 Vbeta and 13 Jbeta primers, the PCR was carried out. Profiling relied on immunoSEQ multiplex PCR, and the TCRdb table lists in-frame clones only, not all of them. The sample consists of about 180,000 clones, approximately 82% of them appearing once. Trimming stripped 0 bases from V and 8 bases from J, with 13 bases between. The CDR3 is made up of 14 amino acids. From germline, CDR1 is SGHVS and CDR2 FQNEAQ. Findings of the study overall: In vitro testing confirmed three CMV-associated chains as specific for CMV antigens.

The genes are TRBV7-8 and TRBJ1-2, with TRBD1 as a possible D gene (6 bases). The TCR originated in a woman between 25 and 40 years old in good health and CMV-seronegative. Material: PBMCs. The CDR3 DNA reads as TGTGCCAGCAGCTTAGCGATTGGCGGGGGCGGCTACACCTTC. It encodes CASSLAIGGGGYTF.